This T cell receptor beta chain was retrieved from a study of identical twins. The CDR3 has 15 residues. The V gene's germline CDR1 is LNHDA and CDR2 SQIVND (reference sequence). Germline trimming cut 6 bases from V and 2 bases from J; bases unmatched to any gene: 7. The study's findings and limits: With beta out-of-frame sequences, excess sharing by twins was weaker. Whereas memory repertoires showed no such difference, abundant cord blood beta clonotypes carried fewer insertions.

In regard to this clonotype: The antigen remains unidentified.

Template switching supplied a universal primer site; unique molecular identifiers were carried on the cDNA. TCRdb called the 5' RACE reads again in MiXCR, with one record for every CDR3 protein. This sample has around 530,000 distinct CDR3 sequences; 13% to 15% occur once, and the top ten carry roughly 0.42%. These same data were also listed under a study on yellow fever vaccine responses in identical twins. Per that paper: Reportedly, twins showed a vaccine T cell response that looked partly convergent and partly personalized.

The sample taken for sequencing was CD4+ T cells sorted from blood. This rearrangement joins TRBV19 to TRBJ2-5, with TRBD2 matching 9 bases. The receptor's source is a young woman in good health. CDR3 protein: CASSPSGELQETQYF. The CDR3 region has the DNA TGTGCCAGTAGCCCTAGCGGGGAACTACAAGAGACCCAGTACTTC.